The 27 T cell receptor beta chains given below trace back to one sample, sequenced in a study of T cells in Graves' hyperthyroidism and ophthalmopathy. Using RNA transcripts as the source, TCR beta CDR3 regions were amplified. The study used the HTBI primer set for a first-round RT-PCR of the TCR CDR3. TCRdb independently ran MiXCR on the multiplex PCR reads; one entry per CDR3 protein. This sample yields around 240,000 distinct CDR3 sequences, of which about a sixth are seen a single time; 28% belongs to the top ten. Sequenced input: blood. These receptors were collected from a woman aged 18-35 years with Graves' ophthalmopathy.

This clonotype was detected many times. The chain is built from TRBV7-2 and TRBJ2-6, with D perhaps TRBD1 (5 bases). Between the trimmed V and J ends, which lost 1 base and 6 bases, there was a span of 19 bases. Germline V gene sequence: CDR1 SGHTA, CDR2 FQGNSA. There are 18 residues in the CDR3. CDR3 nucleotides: TGTGCCAGCAGCTTAGATCCATACAGGAAGGTCTCGGCCAACGTCCTGACTTTC. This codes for CASSLDPYRKVSANVLTF. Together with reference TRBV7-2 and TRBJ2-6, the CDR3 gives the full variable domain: GAGVSQSPSNKVTEKGKDVELRCDPISGHTALYWYRQSLGQGLEFLIYFQGNSAPDKSGLPSDRFSAERTGGSVSTLTIQRTQQEDSAVYLCASSLDPYRKVSANVLTFGAGSRLTVL.

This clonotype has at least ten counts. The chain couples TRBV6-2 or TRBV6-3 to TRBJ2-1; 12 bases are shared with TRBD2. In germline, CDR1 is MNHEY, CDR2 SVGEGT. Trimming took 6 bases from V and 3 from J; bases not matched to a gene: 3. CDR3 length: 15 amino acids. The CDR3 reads CASRSTSGSYNEQFF. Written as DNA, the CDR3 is TGTGCCAGCAGATCGACTAGCGGGAGCTACAATGAGCAGTTCTTC.

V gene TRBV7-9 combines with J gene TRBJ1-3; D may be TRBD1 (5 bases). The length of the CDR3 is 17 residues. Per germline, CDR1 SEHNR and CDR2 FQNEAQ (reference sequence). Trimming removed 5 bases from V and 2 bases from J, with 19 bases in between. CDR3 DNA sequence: TGTGCCAGCAGCCTACCCTCAGACAGACAGACTGGAAACACCATATATTTT. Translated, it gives CASSLPSDRQTGNTIYF.

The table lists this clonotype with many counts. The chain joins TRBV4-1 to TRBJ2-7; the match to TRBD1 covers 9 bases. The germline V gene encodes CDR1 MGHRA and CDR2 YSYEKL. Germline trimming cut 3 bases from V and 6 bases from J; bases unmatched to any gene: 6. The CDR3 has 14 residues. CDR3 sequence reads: CASSHGTGRGEQYF. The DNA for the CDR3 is TGCGCCAGCAGCCACGGGACAGGGAGAGGCGAGCAGTACTTC.

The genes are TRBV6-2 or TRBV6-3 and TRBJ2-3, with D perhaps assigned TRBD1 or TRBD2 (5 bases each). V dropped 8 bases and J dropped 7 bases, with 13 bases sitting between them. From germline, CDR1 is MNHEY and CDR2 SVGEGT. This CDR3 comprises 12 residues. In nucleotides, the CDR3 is TGTGCCAGCGGCGCTAGGGGACATACGCAGTATTTT. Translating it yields CASGARGHTQYF.

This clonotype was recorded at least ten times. The CDR3 DNA is TGCAGCGTTTCGGGCACCACTAACTATGGCTACACCTTC. Amino acids: CSVSGTTNYGYTF. The V and J genes are TRBV29-1 and TRBJ1-2; D gene uncertain. V gave up 5 bases and J gave up 0 bases, with 10 bases separating them. In germline, CDR1 is SQVTM, CDR2 ANQGSEA. The CDR3 consists of 13 residues.

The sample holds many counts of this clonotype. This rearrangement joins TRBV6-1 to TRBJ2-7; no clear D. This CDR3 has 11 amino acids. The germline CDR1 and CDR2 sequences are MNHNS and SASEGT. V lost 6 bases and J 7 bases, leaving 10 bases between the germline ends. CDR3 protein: CASSLTWEQYF. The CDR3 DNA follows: TGTGCCAGCAGCCTAACTTGGGAGCAGTACTTC.

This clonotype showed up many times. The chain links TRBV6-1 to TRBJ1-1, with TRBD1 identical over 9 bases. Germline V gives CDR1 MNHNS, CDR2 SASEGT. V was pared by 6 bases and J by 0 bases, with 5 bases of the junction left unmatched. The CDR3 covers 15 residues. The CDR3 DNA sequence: TGTGCCAGCAGCCAACAGGGGGCGTTGAACACTGAAGCTTTCTTT. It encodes CASSQQGALNTEAFF.

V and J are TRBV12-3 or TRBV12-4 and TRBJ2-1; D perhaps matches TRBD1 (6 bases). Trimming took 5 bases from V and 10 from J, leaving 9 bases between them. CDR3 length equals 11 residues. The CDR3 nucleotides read TGTGCCAGCAGTCCTGGGACAGAGCAGTTCTTC. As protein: CASSPGTEQFF.

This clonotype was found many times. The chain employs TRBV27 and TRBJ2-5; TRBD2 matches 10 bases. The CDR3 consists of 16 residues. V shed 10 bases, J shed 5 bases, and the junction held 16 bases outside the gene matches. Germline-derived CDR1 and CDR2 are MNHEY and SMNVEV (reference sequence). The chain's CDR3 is CATAGSGRAVLETQYF. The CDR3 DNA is TGTGCCACCGCGGGGAGCGGGAGGGCCGTTTTGGAGACCCAGTACTTC.

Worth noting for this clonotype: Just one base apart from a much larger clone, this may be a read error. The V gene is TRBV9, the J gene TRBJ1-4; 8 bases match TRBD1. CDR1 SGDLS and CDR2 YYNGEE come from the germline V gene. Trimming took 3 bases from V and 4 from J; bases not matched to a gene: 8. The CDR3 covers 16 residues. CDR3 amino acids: CASSAGGRPFNEKLFF. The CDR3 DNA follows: TGTGCCAGCAGCGCAGGGGGCAGGCCTTTTAATGAAAAACTGTTTTTT.

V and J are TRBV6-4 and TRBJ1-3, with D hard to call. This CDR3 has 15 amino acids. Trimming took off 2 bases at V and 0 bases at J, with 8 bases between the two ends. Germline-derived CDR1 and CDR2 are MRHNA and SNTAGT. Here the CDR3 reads CASSDRFSSGNTIYF. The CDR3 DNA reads TGTGCCAGCAGTGACAGGTTTTCCTCTGGAAACACCATATATTTT.

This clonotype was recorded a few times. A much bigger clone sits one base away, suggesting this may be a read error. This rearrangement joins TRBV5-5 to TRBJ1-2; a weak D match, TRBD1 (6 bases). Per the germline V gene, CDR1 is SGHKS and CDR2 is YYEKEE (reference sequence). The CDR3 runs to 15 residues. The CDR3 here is CASSQFEPRGYGYTF. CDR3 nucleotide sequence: TGCGCCAGCAGCCAATTTGAGCCCAGGGGCTATGGCTACACCTTC. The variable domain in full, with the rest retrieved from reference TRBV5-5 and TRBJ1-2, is DAGVTQSPTHLIKTRGQQVTLRCSPISGHKSVSWYQQVLGQGPQFIFQYYEKEERGRGNFPDRFSARQFPNYSSELNVNALLLGDSALYLCASSQFEPRGYGYTFGSGTRLTVV.

CDR3 coding DNA: TGTGCCAGCAGTGTTTCCGGGACGGCCTATGGCTACACCTTC. Protein sequence: CASSVSGTAYGYTF. The rearrangement links TRBV6-1 to TRBJ1-2; maybe TRBD1 (5 bases). Germline CDR1 and CDR2: MNHNS and SASEGT. This CDR3 comprises 14 residues. The V end lost 4 bases, the J end lost 4 bases, and 13 bases lay between the germline ends.

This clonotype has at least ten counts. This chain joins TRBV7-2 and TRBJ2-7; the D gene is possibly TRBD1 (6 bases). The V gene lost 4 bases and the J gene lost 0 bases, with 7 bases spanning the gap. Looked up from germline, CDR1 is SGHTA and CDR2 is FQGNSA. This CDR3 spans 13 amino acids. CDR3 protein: CASSWTASYEQYF. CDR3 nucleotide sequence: TGTGCCAGCAGCTGGACAGCCTCCTACGAGCAGTACTTC.

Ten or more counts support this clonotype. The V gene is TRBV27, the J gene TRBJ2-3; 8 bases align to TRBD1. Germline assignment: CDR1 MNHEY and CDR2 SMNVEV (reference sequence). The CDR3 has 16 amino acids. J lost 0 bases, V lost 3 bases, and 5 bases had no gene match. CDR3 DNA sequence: TGTGCCAGCAGTTTCCACCGGACAGGGAGCACAGATACGCAGTATTTT. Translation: CASSFHRTGSTDTQYF.

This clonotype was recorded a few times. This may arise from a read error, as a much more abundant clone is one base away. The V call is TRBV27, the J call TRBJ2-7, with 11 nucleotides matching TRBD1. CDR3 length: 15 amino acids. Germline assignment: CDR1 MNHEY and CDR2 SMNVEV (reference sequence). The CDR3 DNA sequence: TGTGCCAGCGGTTTAACCGGGACAGGGGGTTACGAGCAGTACTTC. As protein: CASGLTGTGGYEQYF.

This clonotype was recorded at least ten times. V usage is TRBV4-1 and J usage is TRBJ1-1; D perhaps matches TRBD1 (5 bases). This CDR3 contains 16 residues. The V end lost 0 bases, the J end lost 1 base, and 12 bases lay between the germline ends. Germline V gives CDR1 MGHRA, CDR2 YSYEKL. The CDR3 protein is CASSQDPGQKNTEAFF. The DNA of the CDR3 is TGCGCCAGCAGCCAAGATCCAGGGCAGAAGAACACTGAAGCTTTCTTT.

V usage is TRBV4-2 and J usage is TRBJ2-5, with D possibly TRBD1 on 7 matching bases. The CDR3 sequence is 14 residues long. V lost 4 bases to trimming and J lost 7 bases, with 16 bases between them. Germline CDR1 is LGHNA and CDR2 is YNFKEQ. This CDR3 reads CASSPRGSGGTQYF. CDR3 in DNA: TGTGCCAGCAGCCCCAGGGGGTCCGGGGGGACCCAGTACTTC.

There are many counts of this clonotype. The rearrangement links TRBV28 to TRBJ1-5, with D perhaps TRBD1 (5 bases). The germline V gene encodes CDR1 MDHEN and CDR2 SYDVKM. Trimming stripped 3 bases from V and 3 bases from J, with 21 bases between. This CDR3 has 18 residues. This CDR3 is CASSLPYRDLGNNQPQHF. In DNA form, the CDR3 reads TGTGCCAGCAGTTTGCCCTACCGGGACTTAGGAAACAATCAGCCCCAGCATTTT.

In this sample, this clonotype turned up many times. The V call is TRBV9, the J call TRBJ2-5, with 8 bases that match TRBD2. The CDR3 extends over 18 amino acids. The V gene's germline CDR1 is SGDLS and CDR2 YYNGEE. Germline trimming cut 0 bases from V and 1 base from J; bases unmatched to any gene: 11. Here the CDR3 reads CASSVDSWSGRSQETQYF. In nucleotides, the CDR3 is TGTGCCAGCAGCGTAGATTCGTGGAGCGGGAGATCCCAAGAGACCCAGTACTTC.

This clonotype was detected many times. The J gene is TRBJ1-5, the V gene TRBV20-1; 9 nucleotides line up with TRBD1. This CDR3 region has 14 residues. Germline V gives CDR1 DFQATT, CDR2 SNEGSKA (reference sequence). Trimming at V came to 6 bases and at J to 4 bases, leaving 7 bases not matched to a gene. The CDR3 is CSATRTGENQPQHF. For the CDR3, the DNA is TGCAGTGCCACCCGGACAGGGGAAAATCAGCCCCAGCATTTT.

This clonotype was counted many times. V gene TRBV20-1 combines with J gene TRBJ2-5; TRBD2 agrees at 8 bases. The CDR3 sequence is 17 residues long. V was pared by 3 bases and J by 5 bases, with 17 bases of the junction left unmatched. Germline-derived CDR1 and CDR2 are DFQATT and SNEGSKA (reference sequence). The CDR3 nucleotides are TGCAGTGCTAGTTGGGGACGCGGGACTAGGGGCCGGGAGACCCAGTACTTC. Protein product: CSASWGRGTRGRETQYF.

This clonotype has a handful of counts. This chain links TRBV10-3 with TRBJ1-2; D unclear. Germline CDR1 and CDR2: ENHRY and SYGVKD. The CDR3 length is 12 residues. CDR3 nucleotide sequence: TGTGCTAAAACCCCCAGGTTGTATGGCTACACCTTC. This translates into CAKTPRLYGYTF.

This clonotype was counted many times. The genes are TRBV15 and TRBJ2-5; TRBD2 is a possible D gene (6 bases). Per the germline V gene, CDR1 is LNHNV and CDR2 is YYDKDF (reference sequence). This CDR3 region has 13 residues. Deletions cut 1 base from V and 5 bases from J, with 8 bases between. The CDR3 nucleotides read TGTGCCACCAGCAGAGCGGGAGCGGAGACCCAGTACTTC. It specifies CATSRAGAETQYF.

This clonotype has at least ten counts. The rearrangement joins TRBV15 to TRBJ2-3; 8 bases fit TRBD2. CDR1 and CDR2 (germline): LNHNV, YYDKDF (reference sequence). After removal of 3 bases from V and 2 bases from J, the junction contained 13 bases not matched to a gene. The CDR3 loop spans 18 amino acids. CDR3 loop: CATSRTYYSGAVTDTQYF. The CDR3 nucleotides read TGTGCCACCAGCAGGACGTATTATAGCGGGGCGGTCACAGATACGCAGTATTTT.

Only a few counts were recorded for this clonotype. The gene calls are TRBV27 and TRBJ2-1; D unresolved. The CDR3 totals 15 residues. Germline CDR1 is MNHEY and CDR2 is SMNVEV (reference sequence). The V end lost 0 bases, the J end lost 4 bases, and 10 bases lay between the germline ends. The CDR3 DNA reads TGTGCCAGCAGTTTATCCCCACCAGATTACAATGAGCAGTTCTTC. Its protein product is CASSLSPPDYNEQFF.